This T cell receptor (beta chain) emerged from a study of blood T cell repertoires in COVID-19. Study-level information: Acute-phase and convalescent COVID-19 samples originated in the United States, Italy and Spain.

Seattle-derived patients entered the study during active infection and were followed longitudinally. This CDR3 comprises 13 residues. Germline trimming cut 5 bases from V and 6 bases from J; bases unmatched to any gene: 3. Method: immunoSEQ multiplex PCR; TCRdb's copy keeps in-frame clones and lacks some. The data show 300,000 or so clones, with 85% to 90% seen just once and less than 3.5% held by the top ten. The receptor was derived from a woman aged 25 to 39 with COVID-19, enrolled during active disease. This chain joins TRBV12-3 or TRBV12-4 and TRBJ2-7; TRBD1 matches 11 bases. Source material: peripheral blood. As DNA, the CDR3 is TGTGCCAGCAGTGTGGGACAGGGGGGCGAGCAGTACTTC. Its protein product is CASSVGQGGEQYF.